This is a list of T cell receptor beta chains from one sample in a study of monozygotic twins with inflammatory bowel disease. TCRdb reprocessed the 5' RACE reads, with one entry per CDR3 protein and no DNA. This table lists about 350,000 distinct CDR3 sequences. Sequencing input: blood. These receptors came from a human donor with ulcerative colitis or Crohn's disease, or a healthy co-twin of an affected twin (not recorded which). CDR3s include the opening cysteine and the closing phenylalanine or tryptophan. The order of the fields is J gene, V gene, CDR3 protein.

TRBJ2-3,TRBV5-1,CASSWGAGGQLDTQYF
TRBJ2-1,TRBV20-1,CSASASASSYNEQFF
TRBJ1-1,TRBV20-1,CSARVGGLNTEAFF
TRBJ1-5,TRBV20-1,CSALPGQGVSNQPQHF
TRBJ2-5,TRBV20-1,CSAPGSAEQETQYF
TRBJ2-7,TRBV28,CASSPGQANPLPYEQYF
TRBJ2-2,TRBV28,CASTGRGSTNTGELFF
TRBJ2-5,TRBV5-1,CASSPVYQETQYF
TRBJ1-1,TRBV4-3,CASSQNLNIGTEAFF
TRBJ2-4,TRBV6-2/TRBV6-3,CASSYLGIQYF
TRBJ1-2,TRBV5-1,CASSLAGDWDYTF
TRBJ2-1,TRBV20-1,CSAKGTANEQFF
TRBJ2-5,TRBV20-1,CSALHTYQETQYF
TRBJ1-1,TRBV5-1,CASSLDLVGTEAFF
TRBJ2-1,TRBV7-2,CASSLGQGSKGQFF
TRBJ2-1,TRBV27,CASSTTAGSGTYNEQFF
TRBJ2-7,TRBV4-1,CASSPRERRLAGASYEQYF
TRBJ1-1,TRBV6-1,CASRRNRNMNTEAFF
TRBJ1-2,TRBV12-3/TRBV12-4,CASRLGQGYGGYTF
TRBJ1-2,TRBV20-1,CSAQDQGANYGYTF
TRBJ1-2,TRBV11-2,CASSPRADLGYTF
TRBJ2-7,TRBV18,CASSRYDEAEQYF
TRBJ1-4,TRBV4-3,CVSSQRQPEDEKLFF
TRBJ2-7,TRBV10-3,CAISRTGYEQYF
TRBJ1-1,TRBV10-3,CATRDSNTEAFF
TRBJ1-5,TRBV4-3,CASSQEPRGNQPQHF
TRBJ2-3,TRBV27,CASSINPSGAAVTDTQYF
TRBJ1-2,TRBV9,CASSVEGRPLYGYTF
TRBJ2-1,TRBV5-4,CASSETSGDNEQFF
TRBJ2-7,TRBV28,CASSLYTSGRRYEQYF
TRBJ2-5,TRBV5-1,CASSEAQETQYF
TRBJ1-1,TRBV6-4,CASSKDRGLEAFF
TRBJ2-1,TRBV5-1,CASSLGSQNNEQFF
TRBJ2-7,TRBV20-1,CSAREPGLEQYF
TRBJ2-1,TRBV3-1,CASSQKGSLGEQFF
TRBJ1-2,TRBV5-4,CASSLEQGYYGYTF
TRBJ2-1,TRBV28,CATWTGPFIGGQFF
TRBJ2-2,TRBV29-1,CSVAGTSATNTGELFF
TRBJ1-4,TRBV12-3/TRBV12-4,CASTEGKGAREKLFF
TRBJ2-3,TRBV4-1,CASSQDQVASGMGTQYF
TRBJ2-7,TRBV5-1,CASSLDRGLGGEQYF
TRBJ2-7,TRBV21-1,CASSKGIYEQYF
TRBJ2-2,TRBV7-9,CASSSSGSTGELFF
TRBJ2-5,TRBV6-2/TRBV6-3,CASTGTTETQYF
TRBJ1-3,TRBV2,CASSGGGKGTGNTIYF
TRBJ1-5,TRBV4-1,CASSHVWDRDQPQHF
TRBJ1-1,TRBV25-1,CASSEDRQAEAFF
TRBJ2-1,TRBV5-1,CASSPNAPSYNEQFF
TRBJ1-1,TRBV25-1,CASSDVRGGTEAFF
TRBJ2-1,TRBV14,CASSQDSGSFWNEQFF
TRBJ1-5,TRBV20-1,CSASDYSPSNQPQHF
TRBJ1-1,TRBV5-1,CASSLEGGPTNTEAFF
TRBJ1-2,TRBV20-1,CSARHDRVGGYTF
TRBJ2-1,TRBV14,CASSQQRTSGMYNEQFF
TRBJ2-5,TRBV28,CASNGGGRETQYF